One sample yielded the 20 T cell receptor beta chains listed below, sequenced in a study of T cell changes during pregnancy in multiple sclerosis. Here immunoSEQ multiplex PCR was the method, and the copy in TCRdb shows in-frame clones only, minus some. Of tens of thousands of clones in the sample, roughly nine tenths were seen once. The sample in question was CD4+ T cells from peripheral blood mononuclear cells, obtained in the first trimester of pregnancy. These receptors all come from a female donor with multiple sclerosis, enrolled in a pregnancy study.

This chain connects TRBV13 to TRBJ2-1; D gene ambiguous. The CDR3 has 14 residues. V was trimmed by 3 bases and J by 9 bases, leaving 15 bases between them. The V gene's germline CDR1 is PRHDT and CDR2 FYEKMQ (reference sequence). In DNA form, the CDR3 reads TGTGCCAGCAGCTTTATGTCCCCCGGTACTGAGCAGTTCTTC. Translating gives CASSFMSPGTEQFF.

The rearrangement uses TRBV19 and TRBJ1-6; possibly TRBD1 for D (6 bases). The V end was cut by 5 bases, the J end by 11 bases, with 10 bases between. The V gene's germline CDR1 is LNHDA and CDR2 SQIVND (reference sequence). There are 12 residues in the CDR3. The CDR3 bases are TGTGCCAGTAGTTATCGACAGGCACCCCTCCACTTT. Protein: CASSYRQAPLHF.

This clone was picked up one time. J is TRBJ1-2 and V is TRBV5-4; 7 bases match TRBD1. The CDR3 totals 13 residues. Germline CDR1 SGHNT, CDR2 YYREEE (reference sequence). The J segment lost 8 bases and the V segment lost 4 bases, leaving 8 bases of the junction unmatched. CDR3 bases: TGTGCCAGCAGCGTGGGGACAGTTCAAGGCTACACCTTC. It specifies CASSVGTVQGYTF.

The J gene is TRBJ1-2, the V gene TRBV18; 8 bases map to TRBD1. V shed 6 bases and J 2 bases; nucleotides not matched to a gene: 5. The CDR3 has 14 amino acids. The V gene's germline CDR1 is KGHSH and CDR2 LQKENI. CDR3 sequence: CASSVGQGNYGYTF. CDR3 coding DNA: TGTGCCAGCTCGGTTGGACAGGGCAACTATGGCTACACCTTC.

The V gene is TRBV30, the J gene TRBJ1-6; possible D gene TRBD1, 6 bases. The germline V gene has CDR1 GTSNPN and CDR2 SVGIG (reference sequence). This CDR3 has 13 amino acids. Trimming cost V 3 bases and J 5 bases, with 8 bases left between them. This chain's CDR3 is CAWRDRNNSPLHF. The CDR3 coding sequence is TGTGCCTGGAGAGACAGGAATAATTCACCCCTCCACTTT.

This sequence joins TRBV19 and TRBJ1-6; 10 bases are shared with TRBD1. Germline trimming cut 5 bases from V and 10 bases from J; bases unmatched to any gene: 8. CDR3 length: 15 residues. Per germline, CDR1 LNHDA and CDR2 SQIVND (reference sequence). The DNA of the CDR3 is TGTGCCAGTAGTGCCTGGGACAGGGGAAACTCACCCCTCCACTTT. Translated, it gives CASSAWDRGNSPLHF.

The J gene is TRBJ1-1, the V gene TRBV6-4; 11 nucleotides line up with TRBD1. The CDR3 spans 17 residues. With V trimmed by 5 bases and J by 3 bases, 11 bases remained unmatched. CDR1 MRHNA and CDR2 SNTAGT come from the germline V gene. CDR3 region: CASSRDGQGAKYTEAFF. The CDR3 DNA reads as TGTGCCAGCAGTCGAGATGGACAGGGGGCAAAGTACACTGAAGCTTTCTTT.

The chain joins TRBV6-4 to TRBJ2-3; 11 bases map to TRBD2. V lost 3 bases to trimming and J lost 4 bases; unmatched junction nucleotides: 3. Germline V lookup: CDR1 MRHNA, CDR2 SNTAGT. The CDR3 runs 15 residues. The CDR3 reads CASSEVAGGPDTQYF. CDR3 coding DNA: TGTGCCAGCAGTGAAGTAGCGGGGGGGCCAGATACGCAGTATTTT.

The rearrangement uses TRBV14 and TRBJ1-2; D uncertain. Per germline, CDR1 SGHDN and CDR2 FVKESK. V dropped 1 base and J dropped 4 bases, with 7 bases sitting between them. The CDR3 sequence is 13 residues long. CDR3: CASSQARSYGYTF. The CDR3 DNA follows: TGTGCCAGCAGCCAAGCCAGATCCTATGGCTACACCTTC.

The CDR3 DNA follows: TGTGCCAGCAGCGCCGGACAGGCGGGGAAGACCCAGTACTTC. This sequence encodes CASSAGQAGKTQYF. This chain connects TRBV7-2 to TRBJ2-5; weak D call: TRBD1 (7 bases). Germline CDR1 reads SGHTA; CDR2 reads FQGNSA. This CDR3 has 14 amino acids. Trimming took off 5 bases at V and 6 bases at J, with 16 bases between the two ends.

The chain combines TRBV10-3 with TRBJ1-2; 7 positions match TRBD1. CDR1 is ENHRY, CDR2 SYGVKD, per germline. CDR3 length: 13 residues. V lost 5 bases, J lost 3 bases, and 3 bases stayed unmatched. The CDR3 spells CAISPGTDYGYTF. CDR3 coding DNA: TGTGCCATCAGTCCCGGGACAGACTATGGCTACACCTTC.

In this sample, this clone turned up once. The CDR3 DNA is TGTGCTAGTGGTCCCCGGGGGAGCACTGAAGCTTTCTTT. Protein: CASGPRGSTEAFF. The rearrangement links TRBV12-5 to TRBJ1-1; the D gene is possibly TRBD1 (5 bases). The CDR3 is 13 amino acids. Per germline, CDR1 LGHNT and CDR2 FRNRAP. The V gene lost 5 bases and the J gene lost 4 bases, with 11 bases spanning the gap. The entire variable domain, with the rest obtained from reference TRBV12-5 and TRBJ1-1, is as follows: DARVTQTPRHKVTEMGQEVTMRCQPILGHNTVFWYRQTMMQGLELLAYFRNRAPLDDSGMPKDRFSAEMPDATLATLKIQPSEPRDSAVYFCASGPRGSTEAFFGQGTRLTVV.

This chain uses TRBV7-3 with TRBJ2-2, with D perhaps matching TRBD1 (6 bases). Germline V lookup: CDR1 SGHTA, CDR2 FQGTGA. This CDR3 region has 15 residues. V lost 4 bases and J 6 bases, leaving 15 bases between the germline ends. In DNA form, the CDR3 reads TGTGCCAGCAGCTCCACAGGGAGTGGGCCCGGGGAGCTGTTTTTT. It is translated as CASSSTGSGPGELFF.

This rearrangement joins TRBV27 to TRBJ2-3; D may be TRBD1 (6 bases). Trimming pared 2 bases from V and 7 bases from J, leaving 10 bases between. From germline, CDR1 is MNHEY and CDR2 SMNVEV (reference sequence). The CDR3 contains 13 residues. CDR3 in amino acids: CASSLGGWNTQYF. CDR3 in DNA: TGTGCCAGCAGTTTAGGGGGCTGGAATACGCAGTATTTT.

The V call is TRBV5-1, the J call TRBJ2-5; D may be TRBD2 (5 bases). CDR3 length equals 14 residues. Germline V gene data show CDR1 as SGHRS and CDR2 as YFSETQ. The V end lost 0 bases, the J end lost 5 bases, and 11 bases lay between the germline ends. The CDR3 nucleotides read TGCGCCAGCAGCTTGGGTACGGGGTGCGAGACCCAGTACTTC. It specifies CASSLGTGCETQYF.

V gene TRBV7-2 combines with J gene TRBJ2-2; the match to TRBD1 covers 7 bases. The length of the CDR3 is 18 residues. Germline lookup yields CDR1 SGHTA and CDR2 FQGNSA. After removal of 2 bases from V and 6 bases from J, the junction contained 15 bases not matched to a gene. The CDR3 reads CASSLHSRRQGIAGELFF. The CDR3 DNA reads as TGTGCCAGCAGCTTACATTCCCGCCGACAGGGAATTGCCGGGGAGCTGTTTTTT. Combining the CDR3 with reference TRBV7-2 and TRBJ2-2 gives the whole variable domain GAGVSQSPSNKVTEKGKDVELRCDPISGHTALYWYRQSLGQGLEFLIYFQGNSAPDKSGLPSDRFSAERTGGSVSTLTIQRTQQEDSAVYLCASSLHSRRQGIAGELFFGEGSRLTVL.

V gene TRBV4-3 combines with J gene TRBJ2-7, with 10 bases identical to TRBD1. J gave up 3 bases and V 5 bases, and 4 bases lay outside the gene matches. The CDR3 has 14 residues. CDR1 LGHNA and CDR2 YSLEER come from the germline V gene. The CDR3 sequence is CASSSRTGGYEQYF. The CDR3 nucleotides are TGCGCCAGCAGCTCTAGGACAGGGGGCTACGAGCAGTACTTC.

The chain joins TRBV7-3 to TRBJ1-2, with a possible D match to TRBD1 (5 bases). This CDR3 is 15 amino acids long. The V gene lost 4 bases and the J gene lost 7 bases, with 19 bases spanning the gap. CDR1 is SGHTA and CDR2 is FQGTGA in the germline V gene. Written as DNA, the CDR3 is TGTGCCAGCAGCTCTGCAGGGCCGACTAGGGCTGGCTACACCTTC. Translation: CASSSAGPTRAGYTF.

The rearrangement uses TRBV28 and TRBJ1-2; 7 bases are a match to TRBD1. The germline CDR1 and CDR2 sequences are MDHEN and SYDVKM. Trimming cost V 8 bases and J 7 bases; bases outside gene matches: 7. This CDR3 has 12 amino acids. In nucleotides, the CDR3 is TGTGCCAGCCTGGGACAGCGAGCTGGCTACACCTTC. Protein sequence: CASLGQRAGYTF.

This clone has only one observation. The chain has TRBV23-1 and TRBJ2-7; 9 bases are a match to TRBD1. TRBV23-1 is classed as an ORF, of uncertain function. With V trimmed by 6 bases and J by 7 bases, 16 bases remained unmatched. This CDR3 spans 16 amino acids. CDR3 protein: CASSFFFGTGFEEQYF. Written as DNA, the CDR3 is TGCGCCAGCAGCTTCTTTTTCGGGACAGGGTTTGAAGAGCAGTACTTC.